This T cell receptor beta chain was sequenced in a study of blood T cell repertoires in COVID-19. At the level of the study: Sources were T cells, B-cell-depleted T cells, or PBMCs; the material itself was cDNA or gDNA.

The CDR3 consists of 15 residues. Germline V lookup: CDR1 MGHRA, CDR2 YSYEKL. The junction had 6 bases not matched to a gene; V was cut back by 4 bases and J by 0 bases. In the authors' workflow: Amplification of reference gene primers provided the estimated nucleated cell counts. Repertoires were generated with immunoSEQ multiplex PCR, while TCRdb's copy carries only in-frame clones and drops some. D and trimming come from the DNA, and the V and J calls and clone size come from that table. The sample consists of 150,000 to 200,000 clones, around 85% of them appearing once. This sequence was found in a human donor with acute or convalescent COVID-19. The donor label of this sample is uncertain. This chain uses TRBV4-1 with TRBJ2-7, with 7 bases fitting TRBD2. Sequenced input: peripheral blood. The CDR3 DNA is TGCGCCAGCAGCCTTCGGGAGGCCAGCTCCTACGAGCAGTACTTC. Its translation is CASSLREASSYEQYF.